The rows below give T cell receptor beta chains drawn from one sample of a study of patients and donors after allogeneic stem cell transplantation. MiXCR was run by TCRdb on the RT-PCR reads, yielding one entry per CDR3 protein. The sample includes 900,000 to 1,000,000 distinct CDR3 sequences, 18% seen only once; the top ten take 6%. Sequenced sample: blood, either unsorted or a sorted T cell fraction (not recorded which). All receptors come from a human donor who was either an allogeneic HSCT recipient or a stem cell or donor lymphocyte infusion donor (not recorded which). It is not recorded whose cells these are; they may come from a transplant donor. The CDR3 runs from the conserved cysteine through the conserved F or W.

j_gene,v_gene,CDR3aa
TRBJ2-1,TRBV27,CASSFGFTLPYEQFF
TRBJ1-5,TRBV24-1,CATSDLSGKDQPQHF
TRBJ2-3,TRBV7-8,CASSLPTSGRSSDTQYF
TRBJ2-4,TRBV27,CASSRQDRGPLAKNIQYF
TRBJ2-2,TRBV7-9,CASSLQGGPHTGELFF
TRBJ2-7,TRBV7-3,CASSLHLGSEQYF
TRBJ2-1,TRBV20-1,CSARQAGVGNEQFF
TRBJ2-4,TRBV2,CASSPPGIQYF
TRBJ1-2,TRBV20-1,CSAKDSNYGYTF
TRBJ2-1,TRBV24-1,CATSDTRKVQYEQFF
TRBJ1-4,TRBV7-2,CASSLKVATNEKLFF
TRBJ1-2,TRBV4-2,CASSRPDRAIDGYTF